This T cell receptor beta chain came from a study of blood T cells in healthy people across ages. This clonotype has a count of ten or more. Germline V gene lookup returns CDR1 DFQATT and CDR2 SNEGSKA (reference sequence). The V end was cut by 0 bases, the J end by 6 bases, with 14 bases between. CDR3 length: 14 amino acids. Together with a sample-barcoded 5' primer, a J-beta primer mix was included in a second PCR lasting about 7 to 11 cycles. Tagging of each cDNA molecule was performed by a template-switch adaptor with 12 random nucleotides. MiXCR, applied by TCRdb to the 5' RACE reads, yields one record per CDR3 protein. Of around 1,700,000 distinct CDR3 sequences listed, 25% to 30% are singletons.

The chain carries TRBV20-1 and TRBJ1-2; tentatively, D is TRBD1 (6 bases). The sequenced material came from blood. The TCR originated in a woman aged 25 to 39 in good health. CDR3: CSARDNRQDNGYTF. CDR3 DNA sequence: TGCAGTGCTAGAGATAATCGACAGGATAATGGCTACACCTTC.